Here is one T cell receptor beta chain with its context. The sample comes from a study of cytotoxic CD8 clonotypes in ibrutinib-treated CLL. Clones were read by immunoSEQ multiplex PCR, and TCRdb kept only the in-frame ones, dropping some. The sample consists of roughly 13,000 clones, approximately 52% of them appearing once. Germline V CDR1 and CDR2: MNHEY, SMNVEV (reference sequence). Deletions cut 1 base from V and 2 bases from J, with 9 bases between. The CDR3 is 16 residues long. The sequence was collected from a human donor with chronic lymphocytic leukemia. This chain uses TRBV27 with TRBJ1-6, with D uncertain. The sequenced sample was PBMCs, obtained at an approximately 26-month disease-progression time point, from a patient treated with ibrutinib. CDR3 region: CASSLLGGTYNSPLHF. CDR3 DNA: TGTGCCAGCAGTTTATTGGGAGGCACCTATAATTCACCCCTCCACTTT.